This entry is about one T cell receptor beta chain. Its matching antigen is unknown. One end of the junction fails to match germline, which may point to a read error. A primer in the constant region served to generate TCR beta cDNA from 500 ng of total RNA. Generation of the TCR beta libraries relied on three nested multiplex PCR rounds using slightly modified ARM-PCR. Running roughly 10 cycles apiece, the first two PCR rounds relied on TRBV1-TRBV30 forward primers together with a C-beta reverse primer. Each CDR3 protein is one row after TCRdb ran MiXCR on the multiplex PCR reads. The sample includes 20,000 or so distinct CDR3 sequences, approximately 72% of them seen just once. The data were taken from a study of tumor-infiltrating lymphocytes in primary liver carcinoma. Study-level information: Those enrolled were patients of both sexes, who were aged 30 to 69 years. Samples returned roughly 3.5 to 7.5 million productive TCRbeta reads each. Read depth did not differ significantly between tissue types. The study, taken as a whole, reports: Significantly greater top-250-clone fractions characterized tumors relative to blood (p = 0.039).

Extraction of RNA together with DNA used about 17-30 mg of unsorted bulk tissue. The CDR3 contains 16 residues. Per germline, CDR1 KGHSH and CDR2 LQKENI. Source material: liver tumor tissue from sampling region 1. Subset of the sample: tumor region T1, superior pole. The sequence was obtained from a man aged 35-49 years with primary liver carcinoma and hepatitis B virus infection. The V call is TRBV18, the J call TRBJ1-1; D unclear. CDR3 protein: CASSSPSRRSNTGAFF. The CDR3, as DNA: TGTGCCAGCTCATCACCATCCAGGAGATCAAACACTGGAGCTTTCTTT.